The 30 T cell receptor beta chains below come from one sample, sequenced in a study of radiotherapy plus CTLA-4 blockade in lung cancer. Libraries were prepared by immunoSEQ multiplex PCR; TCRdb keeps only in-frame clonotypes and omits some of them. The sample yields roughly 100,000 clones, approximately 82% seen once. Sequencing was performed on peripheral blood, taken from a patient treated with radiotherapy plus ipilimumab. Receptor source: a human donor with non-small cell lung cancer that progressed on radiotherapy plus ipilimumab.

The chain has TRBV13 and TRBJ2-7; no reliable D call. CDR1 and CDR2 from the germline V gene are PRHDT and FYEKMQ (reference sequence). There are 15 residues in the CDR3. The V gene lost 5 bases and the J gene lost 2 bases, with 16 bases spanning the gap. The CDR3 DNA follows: TGTGCCAGCAGCACCCAGAGTAGGCGGCCCTACGAGCAGTACTTC. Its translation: CASSTQSRRPYEQYF. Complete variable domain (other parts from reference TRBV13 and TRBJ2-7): AAGVIQSPRHLIKEKRETATLKCYPIPRHDTVYWYQQGPGQDPQFLISFYEKMQSDKGSIPDRFSAQQFSDYHSELNMSSLELGDSALYFCASSTQSRRPYEQYFGPGTRLTVT.

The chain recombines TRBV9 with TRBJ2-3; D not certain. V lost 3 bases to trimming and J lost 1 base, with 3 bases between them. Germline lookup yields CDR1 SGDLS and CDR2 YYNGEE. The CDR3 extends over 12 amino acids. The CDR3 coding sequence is TGTGCCAGCAGCGACGGCACAGATACGCAGTATTTT. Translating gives CASSDGTDTQYF.

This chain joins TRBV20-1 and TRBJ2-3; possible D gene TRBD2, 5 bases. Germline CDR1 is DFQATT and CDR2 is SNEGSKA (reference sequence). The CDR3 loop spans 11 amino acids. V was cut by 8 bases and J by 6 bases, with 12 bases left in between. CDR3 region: CSRIRGDTQYF. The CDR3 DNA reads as TGCAGTCGAATCCGAGGGGATACGCAGTATTTT.

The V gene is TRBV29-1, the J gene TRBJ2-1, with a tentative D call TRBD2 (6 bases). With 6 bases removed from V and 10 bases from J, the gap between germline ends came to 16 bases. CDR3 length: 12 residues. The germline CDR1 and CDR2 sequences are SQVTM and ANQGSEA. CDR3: CSVHNTGGEQFF. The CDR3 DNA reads TGCAGCGTCCACAATACCGGGGGAGAGCAGTTCTTC.

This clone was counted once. The CDR3 loop reads CASSEPGTSGRWVGSYEQYV. In DNA, the CDR3 is TGTGCCAGCAGCGAGCCTGGGACTAGCGGGAGATGGGTGGGGTCCTACGAGCAGTACGTC. The chain links TRBV9 to TRBJ2-7; 14 bases fit TRBD2. J lost 1 base, V lost 3 bases, and 15 bases had no gene match. CDR3 length equals 20 residues. The germline gives CDR1 SGDLS, CDR2 YYNGEE.

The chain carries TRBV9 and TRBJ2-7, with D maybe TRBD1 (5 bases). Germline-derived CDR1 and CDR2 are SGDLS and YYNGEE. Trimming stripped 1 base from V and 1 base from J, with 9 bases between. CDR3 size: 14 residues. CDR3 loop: CASSVTGESYEQYF. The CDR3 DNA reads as TGTGCCAGCAGCGTAACAGGAGAATCCTACGAGCAGTACTTC.

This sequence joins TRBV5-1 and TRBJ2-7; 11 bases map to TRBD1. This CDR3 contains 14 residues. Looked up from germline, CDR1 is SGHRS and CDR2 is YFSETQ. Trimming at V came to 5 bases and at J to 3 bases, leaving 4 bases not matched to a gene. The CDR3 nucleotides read TGCGCCAGCAGTCCCGGGACAGGGGGCTACGAGCAGTACTTC. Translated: CASSPGTGGYEQYF.

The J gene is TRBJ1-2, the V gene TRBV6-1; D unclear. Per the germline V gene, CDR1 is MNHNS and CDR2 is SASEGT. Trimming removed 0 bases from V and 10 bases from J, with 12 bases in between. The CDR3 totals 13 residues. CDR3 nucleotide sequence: TGTGCCAGCAGTGAAGCTGGCATTCGCGCCTACACCTTC. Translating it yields CASSEAGIRAYTF.

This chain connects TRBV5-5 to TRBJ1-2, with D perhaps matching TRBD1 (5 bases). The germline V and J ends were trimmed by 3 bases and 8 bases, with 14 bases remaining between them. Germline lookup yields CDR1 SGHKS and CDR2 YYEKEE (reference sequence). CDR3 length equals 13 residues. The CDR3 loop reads CASSSHGGQGYTF. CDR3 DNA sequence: TGTGCCAGCAGCTCCCACGGGGGTCAGGGCTACACCTTC.

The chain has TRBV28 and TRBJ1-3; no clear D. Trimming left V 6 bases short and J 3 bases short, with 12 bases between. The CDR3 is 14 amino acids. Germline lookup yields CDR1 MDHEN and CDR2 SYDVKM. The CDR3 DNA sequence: TGTGCCAGCAGATCGCAGGATATTGGAAACACCATATATTTT. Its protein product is CASRSQDIGNTIYF. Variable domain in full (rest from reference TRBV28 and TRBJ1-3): DVKVTQSSRYLVKRTGEKVFLECVQDMDHENMFWYRQDPGLGLRLIYFSYDVKMKEKGDIPEGYSVSREKKERFSLILESASTNQTSMYLCASRSQDIGNTIYFGEGSWLTVV.

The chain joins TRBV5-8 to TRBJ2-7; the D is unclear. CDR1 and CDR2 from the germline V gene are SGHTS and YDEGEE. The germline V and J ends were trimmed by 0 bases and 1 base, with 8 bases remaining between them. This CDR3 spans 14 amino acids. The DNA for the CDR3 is TGTGCCAGCAGCTTGGTTCAGAGTTCCTACGAGCAGTACTTC. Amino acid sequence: CASSLVQSSYEQYF.

CDR3 region: CASSRTAFSGNTIYF. The CDR3, as DNA: TGTGCCAGTAGTAGGACCGCGTTCTCTGGAAACACCATATATTTT. This chain uses TRBV19 with TRBJ1-3; D unclear. V lost 4 bases and J lost 0, with 10 bases in between. Germline V lookup: CDR1 LNHDA, CDR2 SQIVND (reference sequence). The CDR3 is made up of 15 amino acids.

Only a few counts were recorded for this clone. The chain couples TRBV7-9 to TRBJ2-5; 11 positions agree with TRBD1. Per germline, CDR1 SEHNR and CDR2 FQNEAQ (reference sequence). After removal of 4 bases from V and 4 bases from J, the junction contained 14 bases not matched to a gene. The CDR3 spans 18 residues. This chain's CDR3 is CASSSLPRGQGGGETQYF. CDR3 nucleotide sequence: TGTGCCAGCAGCTCTCTACCCCGGGGACAGGGGGGGGGAGAGACCCAGTACTTC.

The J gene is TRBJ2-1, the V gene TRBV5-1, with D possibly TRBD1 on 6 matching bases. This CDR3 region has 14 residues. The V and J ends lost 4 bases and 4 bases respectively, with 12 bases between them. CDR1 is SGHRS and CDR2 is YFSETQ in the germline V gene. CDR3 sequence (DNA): TGCGCCAGCAGCCAGGACAGCCCTTACAATGAGCAGTTCTTC. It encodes CASSQDSPYNEQFF.

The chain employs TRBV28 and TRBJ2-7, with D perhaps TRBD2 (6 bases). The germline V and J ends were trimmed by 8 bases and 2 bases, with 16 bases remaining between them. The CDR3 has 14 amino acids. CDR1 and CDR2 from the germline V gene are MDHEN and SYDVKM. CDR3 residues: CASGLIGSAYEQYF. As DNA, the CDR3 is TGTGCCAGCGGCCTGATCGGGAGCGCCTACGAGCAGTACTTC. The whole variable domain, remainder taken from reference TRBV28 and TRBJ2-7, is DVKVTQSSRYLVKRTGEKVFLECVQDMDHENMFWYRQDPGLGLRLIYFSYDVKMKEKGDIPEGYSVSREKKERFSLILESASTNQTSMYLCASGLIGSAYEQYFGPGTRLTVT.

CDR3 sequence: CASSLPAGGGYTF. The CDR3 DNA follows: TGTGCCAGCAGCTTACCGGCAGGGGGTGGCTACACCTTC. V and J are TRBV7-9 and TRBJ1-2, with TRBD1 identical over 7 bases. CDR1 and CDR2 (germline): SEHNR, FQNEAQ (reference sequence). The CDR3 runs to 13 residues. Trimming took 2 bases from V and 7 from J; bases not matched to a gene: 4.

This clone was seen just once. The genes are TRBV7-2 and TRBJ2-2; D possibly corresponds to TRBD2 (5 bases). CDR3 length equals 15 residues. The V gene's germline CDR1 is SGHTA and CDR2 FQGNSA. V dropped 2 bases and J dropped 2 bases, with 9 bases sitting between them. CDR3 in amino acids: CASSLSSLNTGELFF. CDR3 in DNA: TGTGCCAGCAGCTTATCTAGCCTCAACACCGGGGAGCTGTTTTTT.

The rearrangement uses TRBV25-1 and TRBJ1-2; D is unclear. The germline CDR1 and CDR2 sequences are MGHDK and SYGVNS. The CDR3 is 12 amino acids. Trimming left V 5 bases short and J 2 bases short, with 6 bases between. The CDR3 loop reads CASSPGNYGYTF. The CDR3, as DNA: TGTGCCAGCAGTCCCGGGAACTATGGCTACACCTTC.

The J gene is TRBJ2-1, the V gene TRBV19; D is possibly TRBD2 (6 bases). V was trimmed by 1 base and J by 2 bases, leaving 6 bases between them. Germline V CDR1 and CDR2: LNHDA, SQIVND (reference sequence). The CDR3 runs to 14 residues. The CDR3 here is CASSIGLAYNEQFF. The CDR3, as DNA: TGTGCCAGTAGTATAGGACTAGCCTACAATGAGCAGTTCTTC.

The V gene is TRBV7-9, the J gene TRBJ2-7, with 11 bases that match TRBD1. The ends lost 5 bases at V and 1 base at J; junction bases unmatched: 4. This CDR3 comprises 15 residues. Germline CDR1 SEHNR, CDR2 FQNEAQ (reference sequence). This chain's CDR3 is CASSGRDRGSYEQYF. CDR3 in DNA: TGTGCCAGCAGCGGCCGGGACAGGGGGTCCTACGAGCAGTACTTC.

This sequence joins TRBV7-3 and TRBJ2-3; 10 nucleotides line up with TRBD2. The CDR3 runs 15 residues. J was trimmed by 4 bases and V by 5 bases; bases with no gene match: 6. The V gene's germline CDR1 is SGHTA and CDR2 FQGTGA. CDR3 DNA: TGTGCCAGCAGCAAAGCGGGAGGGCCGTCAGATACGCAGTATTTT. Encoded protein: CASSKAGGPSDTQYF.

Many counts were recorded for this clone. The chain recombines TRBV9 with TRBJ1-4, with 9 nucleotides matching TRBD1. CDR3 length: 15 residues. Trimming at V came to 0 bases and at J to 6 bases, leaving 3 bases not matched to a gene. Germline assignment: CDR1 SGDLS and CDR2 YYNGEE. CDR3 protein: CASSVGDREDEKLFF. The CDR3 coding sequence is TGTGCCAGCAGCGTAGGGGACAGGGAGGATGAAAAACTGTTTTTT.

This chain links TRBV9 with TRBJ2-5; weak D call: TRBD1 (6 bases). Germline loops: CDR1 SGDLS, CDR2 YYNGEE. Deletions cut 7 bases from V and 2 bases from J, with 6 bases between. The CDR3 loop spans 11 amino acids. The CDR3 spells CASGQQETQYF. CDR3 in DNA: TGTGCCAGCGGACAGCAAGAGACCCAGTACTTC.

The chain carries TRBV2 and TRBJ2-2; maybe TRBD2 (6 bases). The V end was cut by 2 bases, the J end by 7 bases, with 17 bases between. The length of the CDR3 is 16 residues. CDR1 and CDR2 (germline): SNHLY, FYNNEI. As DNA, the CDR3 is TGTGCCAGCAGTGAAATCGGGGGAAAGGTCGGCGGGGAGCTGTTTTTT. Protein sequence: CASSEIGGKVGGELFF.

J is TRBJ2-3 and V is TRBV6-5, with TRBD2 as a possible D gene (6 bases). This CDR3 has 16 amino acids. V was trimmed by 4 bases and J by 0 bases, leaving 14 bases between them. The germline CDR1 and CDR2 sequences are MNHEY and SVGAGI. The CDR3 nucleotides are TGTGCCAGCAGTTCTCGGGGGAGAATAAGCACAGATACGCAGTATTTT. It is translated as CASSSRGRISTDTQYF.

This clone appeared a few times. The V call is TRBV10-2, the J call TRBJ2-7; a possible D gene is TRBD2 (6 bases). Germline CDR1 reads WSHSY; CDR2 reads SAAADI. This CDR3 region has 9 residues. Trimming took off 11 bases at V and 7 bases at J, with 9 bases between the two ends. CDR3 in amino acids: CAGGCEQYF. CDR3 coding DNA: TGCGCCGGAGGGTGTGAGCAGTACTTC.

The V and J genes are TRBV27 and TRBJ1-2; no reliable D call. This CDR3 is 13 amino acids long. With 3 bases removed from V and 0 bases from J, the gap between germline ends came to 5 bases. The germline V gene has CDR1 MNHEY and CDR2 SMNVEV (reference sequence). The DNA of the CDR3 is TGTGCCAGCAGTTTGGGCACTAACTATGGCTACACCTTC. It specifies CASSLGTNYGYTF.

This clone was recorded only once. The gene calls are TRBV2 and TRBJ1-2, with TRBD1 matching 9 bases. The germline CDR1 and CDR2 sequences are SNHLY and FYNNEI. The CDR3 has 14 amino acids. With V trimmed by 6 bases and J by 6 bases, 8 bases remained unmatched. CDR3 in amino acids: CASSLGTGYNGYTF. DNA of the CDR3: TGTGCCAGCAGCTTGGGGACAGGGTACAATGGCTACACCTTC.

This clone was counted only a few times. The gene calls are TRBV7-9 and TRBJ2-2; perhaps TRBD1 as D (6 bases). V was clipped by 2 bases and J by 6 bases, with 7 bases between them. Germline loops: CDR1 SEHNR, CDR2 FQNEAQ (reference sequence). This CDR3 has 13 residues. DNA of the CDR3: TGTGCCAGCAGCTTACAGGGGTCCGGGGAGCTGTTTTTT. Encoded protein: CASSLQGSGELFF. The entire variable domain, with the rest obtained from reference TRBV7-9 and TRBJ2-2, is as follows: DTGVSQNPRHKITKRGQNVTFRCDPISEHNRLYWYRQTLGQGPEFLTYFQNEAQLEKSRLLSDRFSAERPKGSFSTLEIQRTEQGDSAMYLCASSLQGSGELFFGEGSRLTVL.

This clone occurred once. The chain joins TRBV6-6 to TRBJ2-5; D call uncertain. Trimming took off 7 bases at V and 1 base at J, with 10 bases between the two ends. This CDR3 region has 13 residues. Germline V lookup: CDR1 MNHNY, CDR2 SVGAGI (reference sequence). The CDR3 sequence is CASNGPPQETQYF. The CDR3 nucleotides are TGTGCCAGCAACGGACCGCCCCAAGAGACCCAGTACTTC.